The 28 T cell receptor beta chains reported below all come from one sample, sequenced in a study of vaccination and CD4 T cells after COVID-19. The Oncomine TCR Beta short-read assay generated sequence data from the DNA of cultured CD4+ T cells. In TCRdb, the PCR reads were re-called with MiXCR into one record per CDR3 protein. The profile shows about 19,000 distinct CDR3 sequences, around 33% of them singletons. These receptors have no identified antigens. Sample treatment: roughly 10-day PBMC culture with coronavirus spike peptide pools or control peptides (ViraFEST assay). What was sequenced was cultured CD4+ T cells from blood. All receptors derive from a human donor with COVID-19.

This clonotype was counted a few times. This rearrangement joins TRBV7-9 to TRBJ2-5; 8 nucleotides align to TRBD2. This CDR3 is 14 amino acids long. V lost 4 bases to trimming and J lost 3 bases; unmatched junction nucleotides: 4. The germline V gene encodes CDR1 SEHNR and CDR2 FQNEAQ (reference sequence). CDR3 sequence reads: CASSSSGGEETQYF. In DNA, the CDR3 is TGTGCCAGCAGCTCAAGCGGGGGAGAAGAGACCCAGTACTTC.

The chain is built from TRBV7-2 and TRBJ1-2, with D possibly TRBD1 on 6 matching bases. Germline V gives CDR1 SGHTA, CDR2 FQGNSA. The CDR3 length is 16 residues. The germline V and J ends were trimmed by 5 bases and 4 bases, with 20 bases remaining between them. The CDR3 is CASSPGGGEIGYGYTF. DNA of the CDR3: TGTGCCAGCAGCCCTGGAGGGGGGGAGATTGGCTATGGCTACACCTTC.

V gene TRBV5-4 combines with J gene TRBJ2-5; D may be TRBD2 (5 bases). Between the trimmed V and J ends, which lost 0 bases and 2 bases, there was a span of 14 bases. CDR3 length: 16 residues. CDR1 SGHNT and CDR2 YYREEE come from the germline V gene (reference sequence). CDR3 in amino acids: CASSLVRGLGQETQYF. CDR3 DNA sequence: TGTGCCAGCAGCTTGGTCCGGGGATTGGGACAAGAGACCCAGTACTTC.

The chain has TRBV19 and TRBJ2-6; D possibly corresponds to TRBD2 (6 bases). The germline gives CDR1 LNHDA, CDR2 SQIVND (reference sequence). The CDR3 sequence is 15 residues long. The V end lost 10 bases, the J end lost 0 bases, and 13 bases lay between the germline ends. The CDR3 here is CAIRTGVSGANVLTF. CDR3 in DNA: TGTGCCATTCGGACGGGGGTCTCTGGGGCCAACGTCCTGACTTTC.

This rearrangement joins TRBV7-2 to TRBJ1-1; no definite D call. Germline CDR1 is SGHTA and CDR2 is FQGNSA. Between the trimmed V and J ends, which lost 2 bases and 1 base, there was a span of 17 bases. This CDR3 spans 17 amino acids. CDR3 nucleotides: TGTGCCAGCAGCTTAAGGATAGGACGGGTCGGGAACACTGAAGCTTTCTTT. Its protein product is CASSLRIGRVGNTEAFF. The whole variable domain, remainder taken from reference TRBV7-2 and TRBJ1-1, is GAGVSQSPSNKVTEKGKDVELRCDPISGHTALYWYRQSLGQGLEFLIYFQGNSAPDKSGLPSDRFSAERTGGSVSTLTIQRTQQEDSAVYLCASSLRIGRVGNTEAFFGQGTRLTVV.

This clonotype appeared a few times. The CDR3 loop reads CASGDRDRPTEAFF. In DNA form, the CDR3 reads TGTGCCAGCGGGGACCGGGACAGGCCCACTGAAGCTTTCTTT. The V gene is TRBV27, the J gene TRBJ1-1; 8 bases are shared with TRBD1. V shed 8 bases and J 4 bases; nucleotides not matched to a gene: 9. Germline V CDR1 and CDR2: MNHEY, SMNVEV (reference sequence). The CDR3 covers 14 residues.

The chain combines TRBV6-1 with TRBJ2-4; 8 bases map to TRBD2. The CDR3 runs to 16 residues. From germline, CDR1 is MNHNS and CDR2 SASEGT. V gave up 6 bases and J gave up 1 base; unmatched junction bases: 8. The CDR3 loop reads CASSSEGGGAKNIQYF. The DNA for the CDR3 is TGTGCCAGCAGCTCTGAGGGCGGGGGGGCCAAAAACATTCAGTACTTC.

This clonotype turned up a few times. The chain recombines TRBV30 with TRBJ1-2; D is possibly TRBD1 (5 bases). This CDR3 region has 17 residues. V gave up 1 base and J gave up 2 bases, with 20 bases separating them. Per the germline V gene, CDR1 is GTSNPN and CDR2 is SVGIG (reference sequence). The CDR3 region has the DNA TGTGCCTGGAGTGGGGGAGGGACCCAAACACCAAACTATGGCTACACCTTC. Protein sequence: CAWSGGGTQTPNYGYTF.

V gene TRBV2 combines with J gene TRBJ2-7, with D uncertain. The CDR3 covers 13 residues. Per germline, CDR1 SNHLY and CDR2 FYNNEI. Deletions cut 7 bases from V and 0 bases from J, with 10 bases between. For the CDR3, the DNA is TGTGCCAGCAAAAACACCGGCTCCTACGAGCAGTACTTC. Encoded protein: CASKNTGSYEQYF.

For the CDR3, the DNA is TGTGCCAGCAGCTTGGCCGGAGGCAGGGGGTTCACTGAAGCTTTCTTT. Translating gives CASSLAGGRGFTEAFF. This chain links TRBV5-4 with TRBJ1-1; 7 bases fit TRBD1. This CDR3 comprises 16 residues. Germline trimming cut 0 bases from V and 4 bases from J; bases unmatched to any gene: 9. Germline assignment: CDR1 SGHNT and CDR2 YYREEE (reference sequence).

The sample holds one count of this clonotype. The chain uses TRBV12-3 or TRBV12-4 and TRBJ1-2; no reliable D call. The CDR3 loop spans 14 amino acids. The V end lost 1 base, the J end lost 8 bases, and 14 bases lay between the germline ends. CDR3 coding DNA: TGTGCCAGCAGTTTAGTAGTGGGGAGTCGAGGCTACACCTTC. Its translation: CASSLVVGSRGYTF.

J is TRBJ1-6 and V is TRBV28; TRBD1 matches 11 bases. The CDR3 spans 18 residues. The junction had 12 bases not matched to a gene; V was cut back by 6 bases and J by 5 bases. Germline CDR1 reads MDHEN; CDR2 reads SYDVKM. CDR3 loop: CASSEDRGRLNDNSPLHF. The CDR3, as DNA: TGTGCCAGCAGCGAGGACAGGGGGCGGCTTAATGATAATTCACCCCTCCACTTT.

This clonotype showed up just a few times. This rearrangement joins TRBV2 to TRBJ1-4; unclear D gene. CDR3 length: 12 residues. Germline V gene sequence: CDR1 SNHLY, CDR2 FYNNEI. V shed 4 bases and J shed 10 bases, with 10 bases lying between them. CDR3 in amino acids: CASSGEGRKLFF. In nucleotides, the CDR3 is TGTGCCAGCAGTGGGGAGGGCCGAAAACTGTTTTTT.

CDR3 nucleotide sequence: TGTGCCAGCACGAGGGGTTCCTATAATTCACCCCTCCACTTT. Encoded protein: CASTRGSYNSPLHF. This chain joins TRBV25-1 and TRBJ1-6; D possibly corresponds to TRBD1 (5 bases). Trimming stripped 7 bases from V and 1 base from J, with 8 bases between. The CDR3 has 14 residues. Germline CDR1 MGHDK, CDR2 SYGVNS. Drawing the rest from reference TRBV25-1 and TRBJ1-6, the complete variable domain is EADIYQTPRYLVIGTGKKITLECSQTMGHDKMYWYQQDPGMELHLIHYSYGVNSTEKGDLSSESTVSRIRTEHFPLTLESARPSHTSQYLCASTRGSYNSPLHFGNGTRLTVT.

The table lists this clonotype with a few counts. V usage is TRBV20-1 and J usage is TRBJ1-6; TRBD1 matches at 8 bases. CDR1 and CDR2 from the germline V gene are DFQATT and SNEGSKA (reference sequence). V dropped 0 bases and J dropped 5; count of bases not matched to a gene: 6. The CDR3 runs to 16 residues. This CDR3 is CSARDGQGGDNSPLHF. The CDR3 nucleotides are TGCAGTGCTAGAGACGGACAGGGAGGTGATAATTCACCCCTCCACTTT.

The chain carries TRBV24-1 and TRBJ1-2; 8 bases fit TRBD1. The CDR3 totals 13 residues. Per germline, CDR1 KGHDR and CDR2 SFDVKD. V lost 7 bases, J lost 5 bases, and 5 bases stayed unmatched. The CDR3 DNA sequence: TGTGCCACCAGCGAAGACAGGGGTTATGGCTACACCTTC. It yields the protein CATSEDRGYGYTF.

This chain connects TRBV18 to TRBJ1-6, with D possibly matching TRBD1 (5 bases). V was trimmed by 0 bases and J by 7 bases, leaving 10 bases between them. This CDR3 has 15 amino acids. Germline V lookup: CDR1 KGHSH, CDR2 LQKENI. In DNA form, the CDR3 reads TGTGCCAGCTCACCACCAGGCAGGGAAAATTCACCCCTCCACTTT. It codes for CASSPPGRENSPLHF.

In its sample, this clonotype was seen a few times. The rearrangement uses TRBV27 and TRBJ2-3, with 7 nucleotides matching TRBD2. The CDR3 has 14 residues. Germline V gene lookup returns CDR1 MNHEY and CDR2 SMNVEV (reference sequence). V was pared by 10 bases and J by 1 base, with 8 bases of the junction left unmatched. This CDR3 reads CAKGGDQGTDTQYF. CDR3 DNA: TGTGCCAAGGGAGGGGACCAGGGCACAGATACGCAGTATTTT.

The V call is TRBV11-2, the J call TRBJ2-2; no clear D. The CDR3 sequence is 15 residues long. Per germline, CDR1 SGHAT and CDR2 FQNNGV. The V and J ends lost 3 bases and 5 bases respectively, with 13 bases between them. The DNA of the CDR3 is TGTGCCAGCAGCTTCCCGAGTCGGGTGACCGGGGAGCTGTTTTTT. Residues: CASSFPSRVTGELFF.

The chain carries TRBV11-3 and TRBJ1-2; no reliable D call. Germline CDR1 reads SGHNT; CDR2 reads YENEEA. V shed 0 bases and J shed 5 bases, with 13 bases lying between them. This CDR3 spans 15 amino acids. CDR3 loop: CASSLDGQVNYGYTF. CDR3 nucleotides: TGTGCCAGCAGCTTAGATGGCCAGGTGAATTATGGCTACACCTTC. Full variable domain (remainder filled in from reference TRBV11-3 and TRBJ1-2): EAGVVQSPRYKIIEKKQPVAFWCNPISGHNTLYWYLQNLGQGPELLIRYENEEAVDDSQLPKDRFSAERLKGVDSTLKIQPAELGDSAVYLCASSLDGQVNYGYTFGSGTRLTVV.

In its sample, this clonotype was seen a few times. J is TRBJ1-1 and V is TRBV6-1; D is unclear. The CDR3 runs 13 residues. Trimming pared 4 bases from V and 4 bases from J, leaving 10 bases between. Germline values: CDR1 MNHNS, CDR2 SASEGT. This CDR3 reads CASSGEVPTEAFF. CDR3 in DNA: TGTGCCAGCAGTGGAGAGGTACCCACTGAAGCTTTCTTT.

This clonotype was observed a handful of times. The chain combines TRBV7-2 with TRBJ1-1; D is possibly TRBD1 (5 bases). The CDR3 sequence is 15 residues long. Germline CDR1 SGHTA, CDR2 FQGNSA. V was clipped by 0 bases and J by 4 bases, with 12 bases between them. The CDR3 DNA reads TGTGCCAGCAGCTTAGCGTCTCTCGGGGGCACTGAAGCTTTCTTT. Translation: CASSLASLGGTEAFF.

This CDR3 is CASATSGLDRATEAFF. The CDR3 DNA is TGTGCTAGTGCCACATCGGGTTTAGACAGGGCCACTGAAGCTTTCTTT. The chain is built from TRBV12-5 and TRBJ1-1; TRBD1 matches 7 bases. The CDR3 covers 16 residues. Trimming at V came to 7 bases and at J to 4 bases, leaving 15 bases not matched to a gene. The germline gives CDR1 LGHNT, CDR2 FRNRAP.

This sequence joins TRBV11-2 and TRBJ1-1; 8 bases are shared with TRBD1. The CDR3 contains 13 residues. Germline V gene data show CDR1 as SGHAT and CDR2 as FQNNGV. The V and J ends lost 5 bases and 4 bases, in that order; junction bases with no gene match: 3. Here the CDR3 DNA reads TGTGCCAGCAGCCAGGACAGGGTCACTGAAGCTTTCTTT. Translation gives CASSQDRVTEAFF.

The gene calls are TRBV2 and TRBJ2-2; D is ambiguous. The CDR3 has 12 residues. Germline V gives CDR1 SNHLY, CDR2 FYNNEI. V dropped 8 bases and J dropped 5 bases, with 9 bases sitting between them. CDR3: CASARETGELFF. CDR3 DNA: TGTGCCAGCGCCAGAGAGACCGGGGAGCTGTTTTTT.

The V and J genes are TRBV7-9 and TRBJ2-3; D uncertain. The germline V gene encodes CDR1 SEHNR and CDR2 FQNEAQ (reference sequence). The CDR3 spans 14 residues. Trimming left V 5 bases short and J 0 bases short, with 9 bases between. Written as DNA, the CDR3 is TGTGCCAGCAGCCTGGACGGTAGCACAGATACGCAGTATTTT. Its translation: CASSLDGSTDTQYF.

This chain uses TRBV7-8 with TRBJ1-6; D call uncertain. The CDR3 has 18 residues. CDR1 SGHVS and CDR2 FQNEAQ come from the germline V gene. V lost 5 bases, J lost 0 bases, and 17 bases lay in between. CDR3 nucleotide sequence: TGTGCCAGCAGCGTTACCCGCGATACGAGCTCCTATAATTCACCCCTCCACTTT. Protein product: CASSVTRDTSSYNSPLHF.

V is TRBV4-1 and J is TRBJ2-5, with D perhaps TRBD2 (6 bases). This CDR3 region has 14 residues. Germline CDR1 MGHRA, CDR2 YSYEKL. The ends were cut back, 9 bases at V and 5 bases at J, with 19 bases in the middle. The CDR3 here is CASGVMGGAETQYF. In nucleotides, the CDR3 is TGCGCCAGTGGGGTAATGGGGGGAGCGGAGACCCAGTACTTC.